These 20 T cell receptor beta chains were all obtained from the same sample, sequenced in a study of graft-versus-host responses after intestinal transplantation. Generated by immunoSEQ multiplex PCR, the TCRdb table keeps only in-frame clones and is missing some. In the table there are about 45,000 clones, 91% of which are singletons. The material was PBMCs, obtained 524 days after transplant. The receptors were gathered from a human patient who received an intestinal transplant, so some T cells may come from the graft donor.

This clone has only one observation. The V gene is TRBV29-1, the J gene TRBJ2-1; TRBD1 is a possible D gene (6 bases). Between the trimmed V and J ends, which lost 6 bases and 0 bases, there was a span of 24 bases. Germline V gene data show CDR1 as SQVTM and CDR2 as ANQGSEA. CDR3 length: 18 amino acids. The CDR3 bases are TGCAGCGTATTGGGACAAGGCTCCCCCACGAGCTCCTACAATGAGCAGTTCTTC. This translates into CSVLGQGSPTSSYNEQFF.

The chain has TRBV5-8 and TRBJ1-5; 7 bases line up with TRBD1. With V trimmed by 0 bases and J by 6 bases, 0 bases remained unmatched. CDR3 size: 13 residues. Germline loops: CDR1 SGHTS, CDR2 YDEGEE. The CDR3 region is CASSLEGAQPQHF. The CDR3 coding sequence is TGTGCCAGCAGCTTGGAGGGGGCTCAGCCCCAGCATTTT.

The chain is built from TRBV7-9 and TRBJ2-3; no clear D gene. Trimming pared 4 bases from V and 0 bases from J, leaving 11 bases between. Germline loops: CDR1 SEHNR, CDR2 FQNEAQ (reference sequence). The CDR3 is made up of 15 amino acids. In DNA, the CDR3 is TGTGCCAGCAGCTCCTCGGAAACTAGCACAGATACGCAGTATTTT. It codes for CASSSSETSTDTQYF.

About this clone: One end of the junction is discordant with germline, which a read error may explain. V and J are TRBV5-3 and TRBJ2-7, with D possibly TRBD1 on 6 matching bases. TRBV5-3 is sorted into the ORF group, with uncertain function. The CDR3 spans 14 residues. The CDR3 loop is CASSLGHAIYEQYF. For the CDR3, the DNA is TGTGCCAGCAGCTTGGGACACGCTATCTACGAGCAGTACTTC.

The chain carries TRBV7-8 and TRBJ2-4, with 10 bases identical to TRBD2. The germline V gene encodes CDR1 SGHVS and CDR2 FQNEAQ. The CDR3 sequence is 20 residues long. The trim removed 1 base at V and 0 bases at J, leaving 12 bases unmatched. The CDR3 DNA reads as TGTGCCAGCAGCTTAGACCCCGGACTAGCGGTACCCCAAGCCAAAAACATTCAGTACTTC. It codes for CASSLDPGLAVPQAKNIQYF.

CDR3 nucleotide sequence: TGTGCCAGCAGCCAAGAACAGGAGGATTATAATTCACCCCTCCACTTT. Encoded protein: CASSQEQEDYNSPLHF. The chain couples TRBV4-2 to TRBJ1-6, with D maybe TRBD1 (5 bases). The ends were cut back, 0 bases at V and 4 bases at J, with 10 bases in the middle. The CDR3 is 16 amino acids. The V gene's germline CDR1 is LGHNA and CDR2 YNFKEQ.

This rearrangement joins TRBV5-1 to TRBJ2-1, with 7 positions matching TRBD2. Germline V CDR1 and CDR2: SGHRS, YFSETQ. This CDR3 has 13 amino acids. Trimming took 4 bases from V and 9 from J; bases not matched to a gene: 7. The CDR3 DNA follows: TGCGCCAGCAGCCTCGGACTAGATGGTGAGCAGTTCTTC. Encoded protein: CASSLGLDGEQFF.

The chain joins TRBV30 to TRBJ2-7; the match to TRBD1 covers 7 bases. The CDR3 runs 13 residues. V was pared by 3 bases and J by 2 bases, with 4 bases of the junction left unmatched. Germline assignment: CDR1 GTSNPN and CDR2 SVGIG (reference sequence). The CDR3: CAWRGQGAYEQYF. The DNA of the CDR3 is TGTGCCTGGAGAGGCCAGGGGGCCTACGAGCAGTACTTC.

This clone occurred once. The chain uses TRBV2 and TRBJ2-7; TRBD2 matches at 10 bases. The ends lost 4 bases at V and 5 bases at J; junction bases unmatched: 5. This CDR3 has 14 residues. The germline gives CDR1 SNHLY, CDR2 FYNNEI. The CDR3, as DNA: TGTGCCAGCAGTGGAGGTCTAGCGGGAGACGAGCAGTACTTC. It specifies CASSGGLAGDEQYF. The full variable domain, in which reference TRBV2 and TRBJ2-7 provide the parts outside the CDR3, is EPEVTQTPSHQVTQMGQEVILRCVPISNHLYFYWYRQILGQKVEFLVSFYNNEISEKSEIFDDQFSVERPDGSNFTLKIRSTKLEDSAMYFCASSGGLAGDEQYFGPGTRLTVT.

This rearrangement joins TRBV27 to TRBJ2-1; D ambiguous. V was clipped by 6 bases and J by 4 bases, with 10 bases between them. The CDR3 spans 13 residues. Per germline, CDR1 MNHEY and CDR2 SMNVEV (reference sequence). Here the CDR3 reads CASRQPTYNEQFF. CDR3 in DNA: TGTGCCAGCAGACAGCCGACGTACAATGAGCAGTTCTTC.

This clone has only a few counts. The chain employs TRBV19 and TRBJ2-2, with D uncertain. Germline CDR1 LNHDA, CDR2 SQIVND (reference sequence). The CDR3 runs 13 residues. Trimming cost V 1 base and J 5 bases, with 5 bases left between them. This CDR3 is CASSIVGTGELFF. The CDR3 coding sequence is TGTGCCAGTAGTATAGTCGGGACCGGGGAGCTGTTTTTT.

This clone has just one count. The chain joins TRBV10-3 to TRBJ1-1, with 7 bases that match TRBD1. CDR3 length equals 13 residues. Germline V CDR1 and CDR2: ENHRY, SYGVKD. J lost 1 base, V lost 4 bases, and 0 bases had no gene match. The CDR3 is CAISGTGNTEAFF. Written as DNA, the CDR3 is TGTGCCATCAGTGGGACAGGGAACACTGAAGCTTTCTTT.

This clone was found a few times. The V call is TRBV9, the J call TRBJ2-2; maybe TRBD2 (6 bases). The V end was cut by 0 bases, the J end by 5 bases, with 14 bases between. This CDR3 has 16 amino acids. Germline CDR1 reads SGDLS; CDR2 reads YYNGEE. Here the CDR3 DNA reads TGTGCCAGCAGCGTAGGGGCCTCCGGGGGAACCGGGGAGCTGTTTTTT. Its translation: CASSVGASGGTGELFF.

This chain's CDR3 is CASSQDRDTAYEQYF. CDR3 nucleotide sequence: TGTGCCAGCAGCCAAGATCGAGACACCGCCTACGAGCAGTACTTC. The chain uses TRBV4-2 and TRBJ2-7, with D uncertain. This CDR3 contains 15 residues. With 0 bases removed from V and 2 bases from J, the gap between germline ends came to 11 bases. CDR1 is LGHNA and CDR2 is YNFKEQ in the germline V gene.

V usage is TRBV28 and J usage is TRBJ2-1; 12 nucleotides match TRBD2. V shed 3 bases, J shed 6 bases, and the junction held 9 bases outside the gene matches. The CDR3 totals 17 residues. CDR1 MDHEN and CDR2 SYDVKM come from the germline V gene. The CDR3, as DNA: TGTGCCAGCAGTTTCCGGCTAGCGGGAGGGCGAGGCAATGAGCAGTTCTTC. This gives the protein CASSFRLAGGRGNEQFF. Complete variable domain (other parts from reference TRBV28 and TRBJ2-1): DVKVTQSSRYLVKRTGEKVFLECVQDMDHENMFWYRQDPGLGLRLIYFSYDVKMKEKGDIPEGYSVSREKKERFSLILESASTNQTSMYLCASSFRLAGGRGNEQFFGPGTRLTVL.

Remarks on this clone: This CDR3 is also generated by other DNA sequences in the sample. The V and J genes are TRBV28 and TRBJ1-5, with D possibly TRBD1 on 6 matching bases. This CDR3 is built from 16 residues. Germline lookup yields CDR1 MDHEN and CDR2 SYDVKM. The V gene lost 6 bases and the J gene lost 3 bases, with 18 bases spanning the gap. The CDR3 region is CASRRPAGGTNQPQHF. In DNA form, the CDR3 reads TGTGCCAGCAGGCGCCCGGCGGGGGGCACCAATCAGCCCCAGCATTTT. Variable domain in full (rest from reference TRBV28 and TRBJ1-5): DVKVTQSSRYLVKRTGEKVFLECVQDMDHENMFWYRQDPGLGLRLIYFSYDVKMKEKGDIPEGYSVSREKKERFSLILESASTNQTSMYLCASRRPAGGTNQPQHFGDGTRLSIL.

The chain uses TRBV29-1 and TRBJ2-7, with D maybe TRBD2 (6 bases). CDR3 length: 13 amino acids. Per germline, CDR1 SQVTM and CDR2 ANQGSEA. Trimming removed 6 bases from V and 4 bases from J, with 16 bases in between. CDR3 in DNA: TGCAGCGTCTTCTCGCAGACTAGTTACGAGCAGTACTTC. Amino acid sequence: CSVFSQTSYEQYF.

This clone was counted once. This chain uses TRBV9 with TRBJ2-1, with no clear D. Germline lookup yields CDR1 SGDLS and CDR2 YYNGEE. The V end was cut by 3 bases, the J end by 0 bases, with 16 bases between. CDR3 length: 17 amino acids. For the CDR3, the DNA is TGTGCCAGCAGCGGTGAAAAGACTGGGCTCTCCTACAATGAGCAGTTCTTC. This sequence encodes CASSGEKTGLSYNEQFF.

J is TRBJ1-4 and V is TRBV4-3, with a weak D call TRBD1 (5 bases). Germline CDR1 LGHNA, CDR2 YSLEER. The CDR3 is made up of 16 amino acids. Trimming cost V 0 bases and J 7 bases, with 15 bases left between them. CDR3 in DNA: TGCGCCAGCAGCCAAGATCGAGCGGGGCTGGCTGAAAAACTGTTTTTT. It encodes CASSQDRAGLAEKLFF.

This chain connects TRBV7-9 to TRBJ2-1, with D perhaps TRBD2 (6 bases). Germline V gene sequence: CDR1 SEHNR, CDR2 FQNEAQ (reference sequence). This CDR3 has 16 amino acids. Trimming removed 5 bases at V and 4 bases at J, with 18 bases between. CDR3 protein: CASSPSVDSGYNEQFF. The CDR3 region has the DNA TGTGCCAGCAGCCCGTCCGTTGATAGCGGATACAATGAGCAGTTCTTC.